This TCR beta chain was obtained from a study of T cell repertoires in cytomegalovirus infection. Study summary: From public TCR beta signatures came an indication of both CMV infection and matching HLA type.

Study-wide points: There were carriers of CMV plus the relevant HLA, and cumulative public TCR beta family frequency identified them.

TCRdb used MiXCR to reprocess the reads, holding one entry per CDR3 protein. The sample shows 200,000 to 300,000 distinct CDR3 sequences, roughly 13% of them seen only once. This clonotype was seen repeatedly, ten times or more. Its specificity is unknown. The CDR3 consists of 13 residues. CDR1 and CDR2 from the germline V gene are SGHTA and FQGNSA. Trimming cost V 4 bases and J 8 bases; bases outside gene matches: 6. Sequenced: PBMCs. This receptor was identified in a human donor in good health (CMV status not recorded). Some clones in this sample may be carry-over from other donors' samples. This rearrangement joins TRBV7-2 to TRBJ2-3; TRBD2 matches 7 bases. CDR3 in amino acids: CASSWRERGTQYF. DNA of the CDR3: TGTGCCAGCAGCTGGCGGGAGCGAGGTACGCAGTATTTT.